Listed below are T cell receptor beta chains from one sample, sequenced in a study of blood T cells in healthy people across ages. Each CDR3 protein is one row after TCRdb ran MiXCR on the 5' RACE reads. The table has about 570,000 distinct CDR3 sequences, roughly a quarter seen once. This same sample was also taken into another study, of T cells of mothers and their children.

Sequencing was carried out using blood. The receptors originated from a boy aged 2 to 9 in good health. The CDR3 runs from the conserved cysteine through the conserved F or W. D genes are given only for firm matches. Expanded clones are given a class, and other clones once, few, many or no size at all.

CDR3: CASSVRDWQETQYF; DNA: TGTGCCAGCAGCGTCCGGGACTGGCAAGAGACCCAGTACTTC; J: TRBJ2-5; size: NA; V: TRBV12-3/TRBV12-4; D: NA
CDR3: CASLGGVRGETQYF; DNA: TGCGCCAGCCTAGGTGGGGTGCGAGGGGAGACCCAGTACTTC; J: TRBJ2-5; size: NA; V: TRBV10-2; D: NA
CDR3: CASGHSSYEQYF; DNA: TGTGCCAGCGGGCACAGCTCCTACGAGCAGTACTTC; J: TRBJ2-7; size: few; V: TRBV12-3/TRBV12-4; D: NA
CDR3: CASSGHIRNQPQHF; DNA: TGTGCCAGCAGTGGCCACATACGCAATCAGCCCCAGCATTTT; J: TRBJ1-5; size: few; V: TRBV6-1; D: NA
CDR3: CASSDLSYEQYF; DNA: TGTGCCAGCAGCGACCTGTCCTACGAGCAGTACTTC; J: TRBJ2-7; size: few; V: TRBV7-9; D: NA
CDR3: CASSLFGGIGDTQYF; DNA: TGTGCCAGCAGCCTCTTCGGCGGGATCGGAGATACGCAGTATTTT; J: TRBJ2-3; size: NA; V: TRBV7-2; D: NA
CDR3: CAISPGGTNSPLHF; DNA: TGTGCCATCAGCCCCGGAGGGACTAATTCACCCCTCCACTTT; J: TRBJ1-6; size: NA; V: TRBV10-3; D: NA
CDR3: CAWGPGDGYTF; DNA: TGTGCCTGGGGGCCCGGAGATGGCTACACCTTC; J: TRBJ1-2; size: NA; V: TRBV30; D: NA
CDR3: CASSLGPTGLNTEAFF; DNA: TGCGCCAGCAGCTTGGGCCCGACAGGTTTAAACACTGAAGCTTTCTTT; J: TRBJ1-1; size: NA; V: TRBV5-1; D: NA
CDR3: CSARPPSGASLDTQYF; DNA: TGCAGTGCTAGACCACCTAGCGGGGCTTCTTTAGATACGCAGTATTTT; J: TRBJ2-3; size: NA; V: TRBV20-1; D: TRBD2
CDR3: CASSLEVPSGASSTDTQYF; DNA: TGTGCCAGCAGCTTAGAGGTCCCTAGCGGGGCGTCTAGCACAGATACGCAGTATTTT; J: TRBJ2-3; size: NA; V: TRBV13; D: TRBD2
CDR3: CASLAESSYNEQFF; DNA: TGTGCCAGCTTAGCGGAAAGCTCCTACAATGAGCAGTTCTTC; J: TRBJ2-1; size: few; V: TRBV12-3/TRBV12-4; D: NA
CDR3: CASSYLLAGDIDTQYF; DNA: TGTGCCAGCAGCTACCTACTAGCGGGAGACATTGATACGCAGTATTTT; J: TRBJ2-3; size: NA; V: TRBV7-9; D: TRBD2
CDR3: CSAKTSGVWIDNEQFF; DNA: TGCAGCGCAAAGACTAGCGGCGTTTGGATAGACAATGAGCAGTTCTTC; J: TRBJ2-1; size: few; V: TRBV29-1; D: TRBD2
CDR3: CSVKRGSYEQYF; DNA: TGCAGCGTTAAGCGGGGGAGCTACGAGCAGTACTTC; J: TRBJ2-7; size: few; V: TRBV29-1; D: TRBD2
CDR3: CASSLKGQGFIWGTQYF; DNA: TGTGCCAGCAGTTTAAAGGGACAGGGGTTTATCTGGGGGACCCAGTACTTC; J: TRBJ2-5; size: NA; V: TRBV28; D: TRBD1
CDR3: CSVDVYEGTQYF; DNA: TGCAGCGTTGACGTATATGAGGGGACCCAGTACTTC; J: TRBJ2-5; size: few; V: TRBV29-1; D: NA
CDR3: CASGSQGRQETQYF; DNA: TGCGCCAGCGGCTCTCAGGGGCGCCAAGAGACCCAGTACTTC; J: TRBJ2-5; size: NA; V: TRBV5-1; D: NA
CDR3: CSARAGSSCNEQFF; DNA: TGCAGTGCTAGAGCAGGCAGCTCCTGCAATGAGCAGTTCTTC; J: TRBJ2-1; size: NA; V: TRBV20-1; D: NA
CDR3: CASSQVQGNTEAFF; DNA: TGTGCCAGCAGCCAAGTACAGGGGAACACTGAAGCTTTCTTT; J: TRBJ1-1; size: few; V: TRBV3-1; D: NA
CDR3: CASSQLLAGGVYNEQFF; DNA: TGCGCCAGCAGCCAACTCCTAGCGGGAGGAGTTTACAATGAGCAGTTCTTC; J: TRBJ2-1; size: NA; V: TRBV4-3; D: TRBD2
CDR3: CASSYGTNQPQHF; DNA: TGTGCCAGCAGTTACGGGACCAATCAGCCCCAGCATTTT; J: TRBJ1-5; size: NA; V: TRBV6-6; D: NA
CDR3: CASSLDSPIFHEQYF; DNA: TGTGCCAGCAGCTTGGACAGTCCAATATTTCACGAGCAGTACTTC; J: TRBJ2-7; size: NA; V: TRBV5-5; D: NA
CDR3: CASSFSQDRDEQYF; DNA: TGTGCCAGCAGTTTTTCTCAGGACAGGGACGAGCAGTACTTC; J: TRBJ2-7; size: NA; V: TRBV28; D: TRBD1
CDR3: CASSLTTSGRAVGSYEQYF; DNA: TGTGCCAGCAGTCTTACGACTAGCGGGAGGGCCGTGGGCTCCTACGAGCAGTACTTC; J: TRBJ2-7; size: NA; V: TRBV6-2/TRBV6-3; D: TRBD2
CDR3: CASSLGVPGQGAKIDQPQHF; DNA: TGTGCCAGCAGCTTGGGGGTTCCGGGACAGGGGGCCAAGATCGATCAGCCCCAGCATTTT; J: TRBJ1-5; size: few; V: TRBV5-5; D: TRBD1
CDR3: CASNPTSGDNEQFF; DNA: TGTGCCAGCAATCCGACTAGCGGGGACAATGAGCAGTTCTTC; J: TRBJ2-1; size: NA; V: TRBV6-5; D: TRBD2
CDR3: CASSLPSHRLSSYNEQFF; DNA: TGTGCCAGCAGTTTACCTTCTCACAGGCTTAGCTCCTACAATGAGCAGTTCTTC; J: TRBJ2-1; size: many; V: TRBV12-3/TRBV12-4; D: NA
CDR3: CSVEDRISGSYEQYF; DNA: TGCAGCGTTGAAGATCGGATCTCGGGCTCCTACGAGCAGTACTTC; J: TRBJ2-7; size: NA; V: TRBV29-1; D: NA
CDR3: CASSLGQGRNQPQHF; DNA: TGTGCCAGTAGTTTGGGGCAGGGTCGGAATCAGCCCCAGCATTTT; J: TRBJ1-5; size: NA; V: TRBV19; D: NA
CDR3: CSLTTGGRGNEQFF; DNA: TGCAGCCTAACGACAGGGGGCAGGGGGAATGAGCAGTTCTTC; J: TRBJ2-1; size: NA; V: TRBV29-1; D: TRBD1
CDR3: CAIGQGTNYGYTF; DNA: TGTGCCATTGGTCAGGGAACAAACTATGGCTACACCTTC; J: TRBJ1-2; size: NA; V: TRBV2; D: NA
CDR3: CASSFMTSGGSNTGELFF; DNA: TGCGCCAGCAGCTTCATGACTAGCGGGGGATCGAACACCGGGGAGCTGTTTTTT; J: TRBJ2-2; size: few; V: TRBV5-1; D: TRBD2
CDR3: CAISGSRGGLAGTFTDTQYF; DNA: TGTGCCATCAGTGGATCAAGAGGGGGACTAGCGGGTACCTTCACAGATACGCAGTATTTT; J: TRBJ2-3; size: NA; V: TRBV10-3; D: TRBD2
CDR3: CASGLKGTAVQFF; DNA: TGTGCTAGTGGTTTGAAAGGGACAGCGGTACAGTTCTTC; J: TRBJ2-1; size: NA; V: TRBV12-5; D: TRBD1
CDR3: CASRARGWNTGELFF; DNA: TGTGCCAGCAGGGCCCGCGGGTGGAACACCGGGGAGCTGTTTTTT; J: TRBJ2-2; size: few; V: TRBV12-3/TRBV12-4; D: NA
CDR3: CSARVGQGAEKLFF; DNA: TGCAGTGCTAGAGTGGGGCAGGGGGCGGAAAAACTGTTTTTT; J: TRBJ1-4; size: NA; V: TRBV20-1; D: TRBD1
CDR3: CAGGVGTDTQYF; DNA: TGTGCCGGGGGGGTAGGCACAGATACGCAGTATTTT; J: TRBJ2-3; size: few; V: TRBV30; D: TRBD2
CDR3: CAWSVFETGSATNEKLFF; DNA: TGTGCCTGGAGTGTATTTGAGACAGGCTCTGCAACTAATGAAAAACTGTTTTTT; J: TRBJ1-4; size: few; V: TRBV30; D: NA
CDR3: CASAGGQNSPLHF; DNA: TGTGCCAGCGCAGGGGGCCAGAATTCACCCCTCCACTTT; J: TRBJ1-6; size: NA; V: TRBV2; D: TRBD1
CDR3: CASSLDLMSRETQYF; DNA: TGTGCCAGCAGCTTAGATCTAATGTCGCGGGAGACCCAGTACTTC; J: TRBJ2-5; size: NA; V: TRBV11-2; D: NA
CDR3: CASSRKQGLANIQYF; DNA: TGTGCCAGCAGCCGCAAACAGGGGCTCGCAAACATTCAGTACTTC; J: TRBJ2-4; size: few; V: TRBV14; D: TRBD1